This passage covers 26 T cell receptor beta chains from one sample sequenced in a study of blood T cells in healthy people across ages. Combining a sample-barcoded 5' primer with a J-beta primer mix, a second PCR ran for roughly 7 to 11 cycles. MiXCR, run by TCRdb on the 5' RACE reads, gives a single entry per CDR3 protein. Among 700,000 to 900,000 distinct CDR3 sequences listed, about 53% were seen once. The sample taken for sequencing was blood. Receptors were obtained from an older man in good health.

The chain combines TRBV2 with TRBJ2-5; no firm D call. Germline V gene sequence: CDR1 SNHLY, CDR2 FYNNEI. V lost 8 bases to trimming and J lost 11 bases, with 15 bases between them. The CDR3 covers 11 residues. The CDR3 reads CASAALLEQYF. The CDR3, as DNA: TGTGCCAGCGCGGCCCTTTTGGAGCAGTACTTC.

The DNA for the CDR3 is TGTGCCAGCAGTTTTAACAGGCTAAGCACCCAGTACTTC. It encodes CASSFNRLSTQYF. The J gene is TRBJ2-5, the V gene TRBV12-3 or TRBV12-4, with TRBD1 as a possible D gene (5 bases). Trimming took 3 bases from V and 8 from J, leaving 13 bases between them. The CDR3 has 13 residues.

The rearrangement joins TRBV5-1 to TRBJ2-5, with D perhaps TRBD1 (6 bases). V was cut by 6 bases and J by 4 bases, with 7 bases left in between. The V gene's germline CDR1 is SGHRS and CDR2 YFSETQ. The CDR3 is made up of 11 amino acids. The CDR3 sequence is CASKGGETQYF. The CDR3 bases are TGCGCCAGCAAAGGGGGAGAGACCCAGTACTTC.

This clonotype was found a few times. The chain employs TRBV11-2 and TRBJ2-5; unclear D gene. Trimming took 1 base from V and 2 from J, leaving 14 bases between them. This CDR3 has 16 amino acids. CDR1 is SGHAT, CDR2 FQNNGV, per germline. CDR3 protein: CASSLALPRAQETQYF. In DNA form, the CDR3 reads TGTGCCAGCAGCTTAGCGCTGCCAAGGGCTCAAGAGACCCAGTACTTC.

The chain has TRBV27 and TRBJ2-1; possible D gene TRBD2, 6 bases. Germline V gene lookup returns CDR1 MNHEY and CDR2 SMNVEV (reference sequence). The V gene lost 4 bases and the J gene lost 0 bases, with 19 bases spanning the gap. CDR3 size: 18 residues. CDR3 sequence: CASSSRRDPSNSYNEQFF. The CDR3 DNA sequence: TGTGCCAGCAGTTCCCGGCGGGACCCATCCAACTCCTACAATGAGCAGTTCTTC.

The rearrangement uses TRBV27 and TRBJ2-5, with 12 bases aligning to TRBD2. After removal of 3 bases from V and 1 base from J, the junction contained 6 bases not matched to a gene. The germline gives CDR1 MNHEY, CDR2 SMNVEV (reference sequence). This CDR3 is 17 amino acids long. The DNA for the CDR3 is TGTGCCAGCAGTTTCCGACCTAGCGGGGGGGGCCAAGAGACCCAGTACTTC. Encoded protein: CASSFRPSGGGQETQYF.

This sequence joins TRBV27 and TRBJ1-2, with 10 bases identical to TRBD1. The CDR3 is 15 residues long. After removal of 6 bases from V and 3 bases from J, the junction contained 7 bases not matched to a gene. CDR1 MNHEY and CDR2 SMNVEV come from the germline V gene (reference sequence). This CDR3 is CASRFGTGAHYGYTF. CDR3 bases: TGTGCCAGCAGGTTCGGGACAGGGGCCCACTATGGCTACACCTTC.

V and J are TRBV29-1 and TRBJ1-1; 10 bases match TRBD1. CDR3 length equals 13 residues. J lost 5 bases, V lost 3 bases, and 3 bases had no gene match. CDR1 is SQVTM, CDR2 ANQGSEA, per germline. CDR3 in amino acids: CSVETGGSTEAFF. CDR3 sequence (DNA): TGCAGCGTTGAGACAGGGGGCTCTACTGAAGCTTTCTTT.

The chain links TRBV3-1 to TRBJ2-2; 9 nucleotides align to TRBD1. Germline V lookup: CDR1 LGHDT, CDR2 YNNKEL (reference sequence). The trim removed 1 base at V and 6 bases at J, leaving 3 bases unmatched. This CDR3 contains 15 residues. The CDR3 nucleotides are TGTGCCAGCAGCCAAGCACGGACAGGGGCCGGGGAGCTGTTTTTT. This encodes CASSQARTGAGELFF.

This chain uses TRBV12-3 or TRBV12-4 with TRBJ1-4, with 8 bases aligning to TRBD1. J gave up 2 bases and V 5 bases, and 7 bases lay outside the gene matches. The CDR3 spans 16 residues. CDR3 in DNA: TGTGCCAGCAGTCCATACAGGGGGTTGACTAATGAAAAACTGTTTTTT. This gives the protein CASSPYRGLTNEKLFF.

V is TRBV28 and J is TRBJ2-7; D unresolved. V was cut by 6 bases and J by 3 bases, with 9 bases left in between. The CDR3 contains 12 residues. Germline V lookup: CDR1 MDHEN, CDR2 SYDVKM. CDR3 nucleotide sequence: TGTGCCAGCAGCGGAAATATCTACGAGCAGTACTTC. It is translated as CASSGNIYEQYF.

The V and J genes are TRBV29-1 and TRBJ1-1; D may be TRBD1 (5 bases). Between the trimmed V and J ends, which lost 7 bases and 0 bases, there was a span of 15 bases. The CDR3 length is 14 residues. CDR1 and CDR2 (germline): SQVTM, ANQGSEA. CDR3 amino acids: CSACEGRMNTEAFF. Written as DNA, the CDR3 is TGCAGCGCCTGTGAGGGACGAATGAACACTGAAGCTTTCTTT.

This clonotype was detected a few times. The chain combines TRBV24-1 with TRBJ2-2; 8 bases are a match to TRBD2. The ends lost 3 bases at V and 0 bases at J; junction bases unmatched: 5. The CDR3 runs to 17 residues. Germline CDR1 is KGHDR and CDR2 is SFDVKD. The CDR3 DNA sequence: TGTGCCACCAGTGATAATGGACTAGCTGCGAACACCGGGGAGCTGTTTTTT. Translating it yields CATSDNGLAANTGELFF.

This chain joins TRBV7-9 and TRBJ1-4; D is unclear. The CDR3 spans 14 residues. The ends were cut back, 5 bases at V and 8 bases at J, with 15 bases in the middle. Germline CDR1 is SEHNR and CDR2 is FQNEAQ (reference sequence). CDR3 in DNA: TGTGCCAGCAGCCCCGGCCGGACCTACGAAAAACTGTTTTTT. It is translated as CASSPGRTYEKLFF.

This clonotype was counted only a few times. The V call is TRBV20-1, the J call TRBJ1-5; a weak D match, TRBD1 (6 bases). Germline lookup yields CDR1 DFQATT and CDR2 SNEGSKA (reference sequence). The ends were cut back, 3 bases at V and 4 bases at J, with 16 bases in the middle. This CDR3 is 15 amino acids long. Here the CDR3 reads CSASTGAGPNQPQHF. The CDR3 bases are TGCAGTGCTAGCACGGGGGCTGGCCCAAATCAGCCCCAGCATTTT.

The rearrangement links TRBV3-1 to TRBJ2-1, with D uncertain. Looked up from germline, CDR1 is LGHDT and CDR2 is YNNKEL (reference sequence). This CDR3 spans 15 amino acids. V was cut by 4 bases and J by 7 bases, with 17 bases left in between. The CDR3 bases are TGTGCCAGCAGCCTGGCCCGAAGCACACGAAATGAGCAGTTCTTC. This codes for CASSLARSTRNEQFF.

The rearrangement uses TRBV29-1 and TRBJ1-1; D not certain. CDR3 length: 13 residues. With 4 bases removed from V and 4 bases from J, the gap between germline ends came to 13 bases. Germline V gives CDR1 SQVTM, CDR2 ANQGSEA. CDR3 sequence (DNA): TGCAGCGTTGTTGGAATTTTTGTCACTGAAGCTTTCTTT. Protein product: CSVVGIFVTEAFF.

The table lists this clonotype with a few counts. This CDR3 reads CATSDRAHTEAFF. CDR3 DNA: TGTGCCACCAGTGATCGCGCTCACACTGAAGCTTTCTTT. This chain connects TRBV24-1 to TRBJ1-1, with D hard to call. Per the germline V gene, CDR1 is KGHDR and CDR2 is SFDVKD. V dropped 3 bases and J dropped 3 bases, with 7 bases sitting between them. CDR3 length: 13 residues.

The chain links TRBV20-1 to TRBJ2-1, with 13 bases that match TRBD2. The tail of the sequence fits TRBJ2-7 better, so the J call may be wrong. CDR1 is DFQATT, CDR2 SNEGSKA, per germline (reference sequence). The CDR3 spans 17 residues. The CDR3 sequence: CSALETTSGRSYNEQYF. For the CDR3, the DNA is TGCAGTGCTCTAGAGACGACTAGCGGGAGGTCTTACAATGAGCAGTACTTC.

V usage is TRBV4-1 and J usage is TRBJ1-2; the match to TRBD1 covers 7 bases. The CDR3 covers 12 residues. The V segment lost 10 bases and the J segment 6 bases; nucleotides outside the gene matches: 8. Looked up from germline, CDR1 is MGHRA and CDR2 is YSYEKL. The CDR3 DNA sequence: TGCGCCACCGGACAGGCCGTTGATGGCTACACCTTC. Translated, it gives CATGQAVDGYTF.

The chain joins TRBV6-5 to TRBJ1-2; D is ambiguous. The CDR3 has 15 residues. The ends were cut back, 6 bases at V and 8 bases at J, with 22 bases in the middle. Germline V gene data show CDR1 as MNHEY and CDR2 as SVGAGI. The CDR3 region has the DNA TGTGCCAGCAGGCTCCCAGGTCCGGGTGCGGGAGGCTACACCTTC. It specifies CASRLPGPGAGGYTF.

This clonotype was seen only a few times. This chain joins TRBV7-8 and TRBJ2-7; no reliable D call. The V and J ends lost 1 base and 5 bases respectively, with 3 bases between them. CDR1 and CDR2 from the germline V gene are SGHVS and FQNEAQ. This CDR3 is built from 11 residues. CDR3 sequence reads: CASSLDHEQYF. The CDR3, as DNA: TGTGCCAGCAGCTTAGACCACGAGCAGTACTTC.

The chain combines TRBV27 with TRBJ1-1, with D perhaps TRBD1 (6 bases). This CDR3 region has 13 residues. The germline V and J ends were trimmed by 4 bases and 4 bases, with 10 bases remaining between them. Germline CDR1 is MNHEY and CDR2 is SMNVEV (reference sequence). The CDR3 here is CASSWGAGTEAFF. CDR3 coding DNA: TGTGCCAGCAGTTGGGGGGCTGGCACTGAAGCTTTCTTT.

This clonotype was seen a few times. The V call is TRBV29-1, the J call TRBJ1-2; 7 bases match TRBD1. The CDR3 has 13 residues. Germline V CDR1 and CDR2: SQVTM, ANQGSEA. V lost 6 bases, J lost 5 bases, and 9 bases stayed unmatched. The CDR3 nucleotides read TGCAGCGTCCGGGGGGCAGGGGGGTATGGCTACACCTTC. Translating gives CSVRGAGGYGYTF. Complete variable domain (other parts from reference TRBV29-1 and TRBJ1-2): SAVISQKPSRDICQRGTSLTIQCQVDSQVTMMFWYRQQPGQSLTLIATANQGSEATYESGFVIDKFPISRPNLTFSTLTVSNMSPEDSSIYLCSVRGAGGYGYTFGSGTRLTVV.

V and J are TRBV6-8 and TRBJ1-2; possibly TRBD1 for D (6 bases). The V gene lost 2 bases and the J gene lost 7 bases, with 17 bases spanning the gap. This CDR3 region has 15 residues. Germline CDR1 reads MNHGY; CDR2 reads SAAAGT. CDR3 sequence (DNA): TGTGCCAGCAGTTACGTCCGGACAGCAGTAAGTGGCTACACCTTC. Its protein is CASSYVRTAVSGYTF.

The chain joins TRBV6-6 to TRBJ2-3, with D possibly TRBD1 on 8 matching bases. The CDR3 contains 16 residues. Per the germline V gene, CDR1 is MNHNY and CDR2 is SVGAGI (reference sequence). V was clipped by 5 bases and J by 14 bases, with 29 bases between them. CDR3 region: CASSTGQGGWHRYAYF. The DNA of the CDR3 is TGTGCCAGCAGTACTGGACAGGGAGGGTGGCACAGATACGCGTATTTT.